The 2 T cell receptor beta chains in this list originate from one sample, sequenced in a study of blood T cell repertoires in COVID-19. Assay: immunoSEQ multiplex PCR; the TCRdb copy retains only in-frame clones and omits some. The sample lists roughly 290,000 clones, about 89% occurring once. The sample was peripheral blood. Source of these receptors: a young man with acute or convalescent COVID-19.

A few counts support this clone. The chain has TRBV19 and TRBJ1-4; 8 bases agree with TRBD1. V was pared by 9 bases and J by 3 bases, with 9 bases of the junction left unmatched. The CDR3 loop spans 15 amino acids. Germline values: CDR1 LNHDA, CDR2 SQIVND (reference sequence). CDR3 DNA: TGTGCCAGCGAAGACAGGGGTGGAGCTAATGAAAAACTGTTTTTT. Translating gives CASEDRGGANEKLFF.

Here the CDR3 reads CASSFPDGIDTGELFF. CDR3 DNA: TGTGCCAGCAGCTTCCCCGACGGGATCGACACCGGGGAGCTGTTTTTT. The rearrangement joins TRBV5-5 to TRBJ2-2; D might be TRBD2 (5 bases). The germline CDR1 and CDR2 sequences are SGHKS and YYEKEE (reference sequence). This CDR3 is 16 amino acids long. Trimming took off 2 bases at V and 3 bases at J, with 14 bases between the two ends.